Sequencing of this T cell receptor beta chain was carried out in a study of T-cell reconstitution after alpha-beta-depleted transplantation in children. Researchers prepared the TCRbeta library using unique molecular identifiers, the study reports. TCRdb itself ran the PCR reads through MiXCR, one entry per CDR3 protein. The sample records 250,000 to 300,000 distinct CDR3 sequences, 11% being singletons. Study-wide results and caveats: From newly produced T cells came most of the T-cell counts and diversity one year after transplant. Where some patients showed high TCRbeta diversity at day 60, it came from recipient T cells and thymic progenitors that had survived. Roughly two months post-transplant, alpha-beta T cells reportedly originated from several hundred graft clones that had expanded.

After removal of 4 bases from V and 10 bases from J, the junction contained 14 bases not matched to a gene. The CDR3 has 16 residues. Germline-derived CDR1 and CDR2 are SGHRS and YFSETQ. This clonotype was counted at least ten times. What it binds is unknown. This clonotype originated in a male patient aged 2-10 years who had a stem cell transplant for chronic granulomatous disease, so the T cells may come from the graft donor. The source was peripheral blood, collected 180 days after TCRalphabeta/CD19-depleted stem cell transplant. This chain links TRBV5-1 with TRBJ1-6; TRBD1 agrees at 7 bases. The CDR3 protein is CASSAGTAAPGSPLHF. CDR3 in DNA: TGCGCCAGCAGCGCTGGGACAGCAGCCCCGGGGTCACCCCTCCACTTT.